The clone carrying this T cell receptor beta chain turned up a few times. Its antigen is not identified. MiXCR, run by TCRdb on the 5' RACE reads, gives a single entry per CDR3 protein. The data contain 270,000 or so distinct CDR3 sequences, 16% of them singletons. The data were taken from a study of T-cell memory formation after mild COVID-19. The V gene lost 0 bases and the J gene lost 5 bases, with 7 bases spanning the gap. Germline CDR1 reads DFQATT; CDR2 reads SNEGSKA (reference sequence). The CDR3 extends over 12 amino acids. Regarding the study as a whole: Prior to infection, memory already included some responding clones, suggesting cross-reactive memory joined. Among CD4+ contracting clones, most were CM and EM, and CD8+ ones EMRA.

V is TRBV20-1 and J is TRBJ2-5; D remains ambiguous. This TCR came from a young man who had mild COVID-19 (a few samples of this study predate the infection). Cell type and time point are not known. Material: PBMCs or a T cell subset sorted from them (not recorded which). The CDR3 sequence is CSARDFPETQYF. The CDR3 DNA follows: TGCAGTGCTAGAGATTTCCCCGAGACCCAGTACTTC.